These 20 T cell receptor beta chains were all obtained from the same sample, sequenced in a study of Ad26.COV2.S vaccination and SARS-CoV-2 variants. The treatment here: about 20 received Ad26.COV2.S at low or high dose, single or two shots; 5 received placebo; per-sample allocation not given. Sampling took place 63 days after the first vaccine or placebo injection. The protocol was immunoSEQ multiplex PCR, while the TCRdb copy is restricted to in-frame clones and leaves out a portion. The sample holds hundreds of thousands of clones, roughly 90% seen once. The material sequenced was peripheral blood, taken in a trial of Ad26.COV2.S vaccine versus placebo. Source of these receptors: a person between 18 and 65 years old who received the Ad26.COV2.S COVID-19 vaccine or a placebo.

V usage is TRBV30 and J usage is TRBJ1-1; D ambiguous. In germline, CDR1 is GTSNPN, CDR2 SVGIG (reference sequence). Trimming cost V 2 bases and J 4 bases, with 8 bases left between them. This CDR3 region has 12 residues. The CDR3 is CAWSFGSTEAFF. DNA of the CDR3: TGTGCCTGGAGTTTTGGGTCCACTGAAGCTTTCTTT.

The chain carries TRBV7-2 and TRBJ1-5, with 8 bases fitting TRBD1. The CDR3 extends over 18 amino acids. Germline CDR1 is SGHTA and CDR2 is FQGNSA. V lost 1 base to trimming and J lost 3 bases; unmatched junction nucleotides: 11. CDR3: CASSLGTDQGAYNQPQHF. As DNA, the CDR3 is TGTGCCAGCAGCTTAGGTACAGATCAGGGGGCTTACAATCAGCCCCAGCATTTT.

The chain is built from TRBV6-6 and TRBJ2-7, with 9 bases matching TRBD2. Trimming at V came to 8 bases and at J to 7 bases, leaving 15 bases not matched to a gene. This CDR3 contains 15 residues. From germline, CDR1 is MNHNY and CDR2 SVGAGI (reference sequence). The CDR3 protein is CASAQALAGTEEQYF. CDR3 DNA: TGTGCCAGCGCCCAGGCCCTAGCGGGAACGGAGGAGCAGTACTTC.

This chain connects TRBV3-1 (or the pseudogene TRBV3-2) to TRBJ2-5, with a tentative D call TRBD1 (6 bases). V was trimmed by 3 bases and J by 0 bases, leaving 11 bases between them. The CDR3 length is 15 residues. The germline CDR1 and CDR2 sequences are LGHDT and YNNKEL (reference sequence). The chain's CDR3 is CASSQARGYQETQYF. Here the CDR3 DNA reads TGTGCCAGCAGCCAGGCTAGGGGGTACCAAGAGACCCAGTACTTC.

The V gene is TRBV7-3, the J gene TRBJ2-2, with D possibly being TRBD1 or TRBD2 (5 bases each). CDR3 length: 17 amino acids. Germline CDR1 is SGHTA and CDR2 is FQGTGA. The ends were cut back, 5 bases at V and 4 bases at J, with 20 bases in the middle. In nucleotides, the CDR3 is TGTGCCAGCAGCCAAGGTGGTGGGGGAGTAGGCACCGGGGAGCTGTTTTTT. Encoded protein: CASSQGGGGVGTGELFF.

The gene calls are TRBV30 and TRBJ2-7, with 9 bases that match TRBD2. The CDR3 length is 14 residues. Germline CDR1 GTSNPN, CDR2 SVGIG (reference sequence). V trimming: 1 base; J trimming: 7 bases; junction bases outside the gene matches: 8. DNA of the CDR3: TGTGCCTGGAGTGCGACGGTGCTAGCGGGGGAGCAGTACTTC. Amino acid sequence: CAWSATVLAGEQYF.

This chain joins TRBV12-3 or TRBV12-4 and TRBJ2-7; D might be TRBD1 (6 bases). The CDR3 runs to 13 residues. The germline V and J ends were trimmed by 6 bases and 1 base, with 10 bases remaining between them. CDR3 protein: CASSRDRSYEQYF. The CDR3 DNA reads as TGTGCCAGCAGCCGAGACAGGTCCTACGAGCAGTACTTC.

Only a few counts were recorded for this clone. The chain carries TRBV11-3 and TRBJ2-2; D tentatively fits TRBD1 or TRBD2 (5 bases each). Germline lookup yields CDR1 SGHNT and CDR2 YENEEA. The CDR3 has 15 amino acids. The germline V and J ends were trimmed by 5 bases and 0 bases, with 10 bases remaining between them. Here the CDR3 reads CASSPGPANTGELFF. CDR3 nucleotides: TGTGCCAGCAGCCCGGGGCCCGCGAACACCGGGGAGCTGTTTTTT.

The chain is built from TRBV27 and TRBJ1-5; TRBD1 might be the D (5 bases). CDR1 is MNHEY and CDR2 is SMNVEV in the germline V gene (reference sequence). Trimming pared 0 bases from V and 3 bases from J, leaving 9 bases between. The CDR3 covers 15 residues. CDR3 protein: CASSLSAGLNQPQHF. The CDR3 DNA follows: TGTGCCAGCAGTTTATCGGCGGGACTCAATCAGCCCCAGCATTTT.

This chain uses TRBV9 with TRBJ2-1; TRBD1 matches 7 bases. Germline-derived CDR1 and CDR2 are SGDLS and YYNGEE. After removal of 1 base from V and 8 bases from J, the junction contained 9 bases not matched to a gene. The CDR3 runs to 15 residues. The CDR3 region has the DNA TGTGCCAGCAGCGTAATCGGGGACAGTGTGGATGAGCAGTTCTTC. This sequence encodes CASSVIGDSVDEQFF.

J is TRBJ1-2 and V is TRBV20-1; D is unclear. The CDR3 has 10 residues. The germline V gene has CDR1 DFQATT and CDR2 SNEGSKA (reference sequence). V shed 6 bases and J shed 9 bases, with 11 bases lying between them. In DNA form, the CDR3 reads TGCAGTGCCCCCTCCGACAGCTACACCTTC. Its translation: CSAPSDSYTF.

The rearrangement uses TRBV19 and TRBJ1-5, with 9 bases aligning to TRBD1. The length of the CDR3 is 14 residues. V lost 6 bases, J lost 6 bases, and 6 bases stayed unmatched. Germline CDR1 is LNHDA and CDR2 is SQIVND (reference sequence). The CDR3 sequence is CASSGGQGAQPQHF. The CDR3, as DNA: TGTGCCAGTAGCGGGGGACAGGGTGCTCAGCCCCAGCATTTT.

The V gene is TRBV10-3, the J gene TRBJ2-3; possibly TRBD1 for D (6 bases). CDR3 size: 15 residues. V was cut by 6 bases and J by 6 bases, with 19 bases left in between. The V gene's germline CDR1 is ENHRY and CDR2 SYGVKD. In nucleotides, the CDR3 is TGTGCCATCAGGGGAACAGGGAGTAGTTTGGATACGCAGTATTTT. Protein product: CAIRGTGSSLDTQYF.

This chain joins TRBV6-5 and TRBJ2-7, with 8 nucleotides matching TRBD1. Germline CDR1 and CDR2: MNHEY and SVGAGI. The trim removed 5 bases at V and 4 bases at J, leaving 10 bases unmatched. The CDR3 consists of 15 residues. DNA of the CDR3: TGTGCCAGCAGTCACAGGGGGACTTTGCGGTACGAGCAGTACTTC. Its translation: CASSHRGTLRYEQYF.

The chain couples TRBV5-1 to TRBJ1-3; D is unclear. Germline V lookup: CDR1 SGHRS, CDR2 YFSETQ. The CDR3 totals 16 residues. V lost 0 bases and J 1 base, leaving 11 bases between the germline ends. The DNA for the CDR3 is TGCGCCAGCAGCTTGGATCTCGGGGAATCTGGAAACACCATATATTTT. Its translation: CASSLDLGESGNTIYF.

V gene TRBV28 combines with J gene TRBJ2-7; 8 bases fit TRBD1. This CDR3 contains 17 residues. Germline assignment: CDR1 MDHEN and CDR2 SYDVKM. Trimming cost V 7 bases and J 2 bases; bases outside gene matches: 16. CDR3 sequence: CASKTRLTGVGAYEQYF. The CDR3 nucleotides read TGTGCCAGCAAGACGAGATTGACAGGGGTCGGGGCCTACGAGCAGTACTTC.

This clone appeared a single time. CDR3 loop: CASSISRGSEAFF. CDR3 nucleotides: TGTGCCAGTAGTATTTCGAGGGGGTCTGAAGCTTTCTTT. The chain uses TRBV19 and TRBJ1-1; D is perhaps TRBD1 (6 bases). V dropped 3 bases and J dropped 6 bases, with 11 bases sitting between them. The CDR3 is 13 amino acids. Germline V lookup: CDR1 LNHDA, CDR2 SQIVND (reference sequence).

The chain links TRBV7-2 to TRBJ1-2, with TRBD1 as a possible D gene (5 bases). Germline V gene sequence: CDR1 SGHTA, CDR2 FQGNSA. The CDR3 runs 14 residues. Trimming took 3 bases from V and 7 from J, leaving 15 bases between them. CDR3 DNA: TGTGCCAGCAGCTTCCCCGGGGGGTTCTCTGGCTACACCTTC. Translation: CASSFPGGFSGYTF.

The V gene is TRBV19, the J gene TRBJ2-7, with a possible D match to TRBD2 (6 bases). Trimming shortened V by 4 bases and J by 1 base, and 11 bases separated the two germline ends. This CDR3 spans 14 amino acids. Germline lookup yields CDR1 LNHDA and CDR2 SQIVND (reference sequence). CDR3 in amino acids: CASSRGGESYEQYF. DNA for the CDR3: TGTGCCAGTAGTAGAGGCGGGGAATCCTACGAGCAGTACTTC.

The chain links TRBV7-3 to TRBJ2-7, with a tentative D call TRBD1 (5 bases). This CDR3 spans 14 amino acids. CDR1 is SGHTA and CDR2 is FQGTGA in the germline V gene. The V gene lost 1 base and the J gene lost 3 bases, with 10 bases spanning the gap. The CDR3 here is CASSLKTDRYEQYF. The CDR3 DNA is TGTGCCAGCAGCTTAAAGACAGACCGCTACGAGCAGTACTTC.